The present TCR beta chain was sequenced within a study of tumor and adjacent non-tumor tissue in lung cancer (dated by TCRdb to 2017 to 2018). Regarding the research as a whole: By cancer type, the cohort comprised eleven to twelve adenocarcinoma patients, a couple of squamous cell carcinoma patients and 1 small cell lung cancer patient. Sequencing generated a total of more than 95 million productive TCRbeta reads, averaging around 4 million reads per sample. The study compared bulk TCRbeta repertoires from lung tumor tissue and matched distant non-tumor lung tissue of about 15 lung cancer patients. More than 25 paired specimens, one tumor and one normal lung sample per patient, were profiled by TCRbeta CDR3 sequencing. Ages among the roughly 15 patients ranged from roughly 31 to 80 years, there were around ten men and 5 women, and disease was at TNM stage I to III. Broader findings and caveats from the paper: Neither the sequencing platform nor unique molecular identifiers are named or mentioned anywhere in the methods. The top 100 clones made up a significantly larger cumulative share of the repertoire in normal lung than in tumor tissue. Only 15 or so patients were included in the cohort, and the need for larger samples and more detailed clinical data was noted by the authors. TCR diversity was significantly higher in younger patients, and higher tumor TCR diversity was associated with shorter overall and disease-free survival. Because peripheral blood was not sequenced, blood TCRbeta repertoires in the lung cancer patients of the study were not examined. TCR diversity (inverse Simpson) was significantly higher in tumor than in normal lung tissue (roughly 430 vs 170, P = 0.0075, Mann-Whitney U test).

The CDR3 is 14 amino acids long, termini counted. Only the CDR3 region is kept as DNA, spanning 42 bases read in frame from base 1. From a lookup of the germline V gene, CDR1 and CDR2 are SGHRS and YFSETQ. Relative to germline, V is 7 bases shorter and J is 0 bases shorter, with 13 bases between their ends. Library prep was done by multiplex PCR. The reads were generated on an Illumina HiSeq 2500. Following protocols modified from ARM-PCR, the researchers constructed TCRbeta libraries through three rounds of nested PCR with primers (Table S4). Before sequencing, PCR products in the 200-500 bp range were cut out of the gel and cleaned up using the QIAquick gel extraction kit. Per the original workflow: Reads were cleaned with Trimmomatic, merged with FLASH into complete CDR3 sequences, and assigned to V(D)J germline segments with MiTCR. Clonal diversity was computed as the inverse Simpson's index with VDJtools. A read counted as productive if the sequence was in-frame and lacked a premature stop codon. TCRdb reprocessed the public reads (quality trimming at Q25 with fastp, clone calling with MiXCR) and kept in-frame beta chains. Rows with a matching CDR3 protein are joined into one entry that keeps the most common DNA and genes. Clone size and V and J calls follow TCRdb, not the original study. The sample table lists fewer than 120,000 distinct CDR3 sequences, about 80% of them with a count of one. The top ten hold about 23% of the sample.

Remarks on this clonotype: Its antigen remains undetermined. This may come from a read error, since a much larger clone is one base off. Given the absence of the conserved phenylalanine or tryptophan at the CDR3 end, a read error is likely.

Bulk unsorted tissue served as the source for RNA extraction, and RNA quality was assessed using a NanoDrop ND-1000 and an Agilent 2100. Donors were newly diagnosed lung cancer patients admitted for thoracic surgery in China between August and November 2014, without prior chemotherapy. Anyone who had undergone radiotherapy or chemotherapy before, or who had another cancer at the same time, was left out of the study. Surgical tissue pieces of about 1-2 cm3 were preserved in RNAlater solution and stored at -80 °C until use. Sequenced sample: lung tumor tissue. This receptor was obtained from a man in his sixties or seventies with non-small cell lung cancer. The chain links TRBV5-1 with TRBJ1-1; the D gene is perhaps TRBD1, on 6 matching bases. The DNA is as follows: TGCGCCAGCGGACCAACAGGGCTGAACACTGAAGCTTTCATT. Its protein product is CASGPTGLNTEAFI.